This T cell receptor (beta chain) was sequenced in a study of T cells in Graves' hyperthyroidism and ophthalmopathy (dated by TCRdb to the late 2010s). In the study overall: Peripheral blood samples were taken at the time of initial diagnosis, prior to any treatment. TCR V-J signatures able to tell the groups apart were searched for in a discovery cohort of 95 or so patients, of whom around 43 had Graves' ophthalmopathy and about 55 had stable Graves' hyperthyroidism. Prospective prediction of ophthalmopathy was tested in an independent validation cohort of 18 hyperthyroidism patients and around 16 patients who later progressed to ophthalmopathy. The roughly 94 discovery patients were randomly split 7:3 into training and test sets. Thyroid tissue and blood T-cell repertoires from about six Graves' hyperthyroidism patients were also compared in the study. After sampling, hyperthyroidism patients received methimazole starting at 30 mg daily, and ophthalmopathy patients received high-dose intravenous methylprednisolone. TCR Vbeta CDR3 sequencing of 135 peripheral blood samples (roughly 43 ophthalmopathy, approximately 80 hyperthyroidism and around 17 progressor patients) is reported in the paper. What the research found in general, with its limitations: During validation, the model predicted progression to ophthalmopathy a median of about 6.5 months ahead of onset, with almost 71% sensitivity and about 75% specificity. Most expanded thyroid clonotypes (frequency above 0.001) were also found in blood, which suggests that blood repertoires may mirror thyroid immune responses. No statistical method was used to fix the sample size in advance, and group allocation was not hidden from the investigators. In cross-validation, a model built on a 13 V-J signature told ophthalmopathy apart from stable hyperthyroidism with 85% to 90% sensitivity and roughly 82% specificity, and in testing the same model reached 80%/75%.

The TCR beta CDR3 regions were amplified from the RNA transcripts. The TCR CDR3 was subjected to a first round of RT-PCR using the HTBI primer set and the Qiagen OneStep RT-PCR kit. Libraries were constructed in a second round of multiplex PCR, after which size selection and purification were performed. Paired-end sequencing of the libraries was performed with 100 bp reads on an Illumina HiSeq2000. As for the authors' bioinformatics: SOAPnuke was used to process the raw data, with reads discarded if the reads contained adapters or uncalled bases, had a mean Phred below 15, or lacked an exact constant-primer or identifier match. COPE v1.2.5 was used to merge the high-quality paired reads, and each unique nucleotide sequence was defined as a clonotype. MiTCR v1.1 was used to align the clonotypes against IMGT TRBV, TRBD and TRBJ reference segments. The analysis was restricted to V-J combinations with a frequency above 0.0001, which together covered 99% to 99.2% of the repertoires. A TCS score was defined as the ratio of F50 (clonal expansion) to E x V (chaos), with BLOSUM62-based TCRdist applied between CDR3 peptides within each V-J. Welch's t-statistics and random forest reduced 514 V-J features to 13, which were used in a naive Bayes classifier (R e1071). TCRdb cleaned the public reads at Q25 with fastp, built clones with MiXCR and kept in-frame beta chains. Each entry is one CDR3 protein sequence, shown with its most common DNA and genes. TCRdb's processing, not the authors', yielded these V and J calls. The sample records under 350,000 distinct CDR3 sequences, approximately 15% of which are singletons. Around 61% of the sample lies in the top ten.

Concerning this clonotype: Its antigen remains unidentified. It has no much larger one-base neighbor in the sample; base qualities were not kept.

Moderately to severely active disease, a Clinical Activity Score of at least 3, a NOSPECS grade of at least 4, and a duration under 3 months were present in ophthalmopathy patients. Any patient with an uncontrolled infection, another autoimmune disease, pregnancy or lactation was excluded. Diagnoses were based on clinical symptoms, serum thyroxine and TRAb, thyroid ultrasound and orbital computed tomography. PBMCs were separated from approximately 10 ml of fresh peripheral blood using Ficoll-Paque density gradient centrifugation. Total RNA was extracted with Trizol reagent, and quality was checked on an Agilent 2100 Bioanalyzer. Taken from the germline V gene (reference sequence), the CDR1 and CDR2 loops are LNHDA and SQIVND. V and J are truncated by 3 bases and 1 base respectively, leaving an intervening sequence of 9 bases. The CDR3 runs 14 residues from the cysteine to the phenylalanine. Only the CDR3 portion is preserved as DNA: 42 bases, with reading frame beginning at the first base.

The sample was blood. The sequence links TRBV19 to TRBJ1-1; a confident D gene designation cannot be given. The sequence derives from an older woman with Graves' ophthalmopathy. The CDR3 amino acid sequence is: CASSIRKPNTEAFF. The bases read TGTGCCAGTAGTATCCGGAAACCGAACACTGAAGCTTTCTTT.